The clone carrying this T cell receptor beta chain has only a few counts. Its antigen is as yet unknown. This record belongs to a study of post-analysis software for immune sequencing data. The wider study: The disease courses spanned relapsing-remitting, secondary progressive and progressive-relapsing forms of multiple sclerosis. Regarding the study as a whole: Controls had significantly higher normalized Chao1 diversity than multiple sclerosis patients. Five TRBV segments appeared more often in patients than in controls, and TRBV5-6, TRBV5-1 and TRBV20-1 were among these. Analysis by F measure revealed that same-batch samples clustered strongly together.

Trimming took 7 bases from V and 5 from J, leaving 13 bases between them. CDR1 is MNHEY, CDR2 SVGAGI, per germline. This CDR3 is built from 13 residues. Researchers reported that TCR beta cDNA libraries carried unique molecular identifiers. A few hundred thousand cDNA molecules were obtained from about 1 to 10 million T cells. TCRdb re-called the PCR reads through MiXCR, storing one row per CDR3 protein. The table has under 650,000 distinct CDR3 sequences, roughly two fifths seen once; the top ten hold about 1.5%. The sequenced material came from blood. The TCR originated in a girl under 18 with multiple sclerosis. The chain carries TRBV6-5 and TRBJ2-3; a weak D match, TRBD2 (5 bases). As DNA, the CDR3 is TGTGCCAGCACCTCCCCGAGGGAAGATACGCAGTATTTT. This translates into CASTSPREDTQYF.